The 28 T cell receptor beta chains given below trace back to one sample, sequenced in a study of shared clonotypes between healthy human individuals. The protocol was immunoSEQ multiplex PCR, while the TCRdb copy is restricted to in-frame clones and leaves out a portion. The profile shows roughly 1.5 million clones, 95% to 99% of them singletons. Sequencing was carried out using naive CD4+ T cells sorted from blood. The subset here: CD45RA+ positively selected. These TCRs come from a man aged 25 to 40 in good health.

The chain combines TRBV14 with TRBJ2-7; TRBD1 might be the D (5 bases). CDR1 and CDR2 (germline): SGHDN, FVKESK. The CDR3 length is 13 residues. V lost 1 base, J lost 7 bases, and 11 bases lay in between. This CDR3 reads CASSQAFPGEQYF. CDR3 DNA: TGTGCCAGCAGCCAAGCGTTCCCAGGGGAGCAGTACTTC.

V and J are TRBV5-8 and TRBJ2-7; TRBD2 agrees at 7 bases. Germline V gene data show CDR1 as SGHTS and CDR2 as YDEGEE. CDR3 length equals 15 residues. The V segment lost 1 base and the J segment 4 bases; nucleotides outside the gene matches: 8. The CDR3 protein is CASSLIRGVSYEQYF. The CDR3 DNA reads TGTGCCAGCAGCTTGATTCGGGGGGTGAGTTACGAGCAGTACTTC.

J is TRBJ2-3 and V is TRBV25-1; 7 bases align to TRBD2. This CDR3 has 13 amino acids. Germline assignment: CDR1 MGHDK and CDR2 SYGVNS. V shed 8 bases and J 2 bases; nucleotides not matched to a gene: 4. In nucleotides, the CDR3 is TGTGCCAGCGGGTGGGACTACACAGATACGCAGTATTTT. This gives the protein CASGWDYTDTQYF.

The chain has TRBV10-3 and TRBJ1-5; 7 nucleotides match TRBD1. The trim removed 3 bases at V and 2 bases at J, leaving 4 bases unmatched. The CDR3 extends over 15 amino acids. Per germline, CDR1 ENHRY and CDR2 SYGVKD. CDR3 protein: CAISETGTGNQPQHF. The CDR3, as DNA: TGTGCCATCAGTGAAACCGGGACAGGCAATCAGCCCCAGCATTTT.

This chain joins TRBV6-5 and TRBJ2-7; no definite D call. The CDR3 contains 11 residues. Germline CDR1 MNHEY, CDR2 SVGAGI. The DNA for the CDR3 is TGTGTCACCAGGCAGATCTACGAGCAGTACTTC. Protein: CVTRQIYEQYF.

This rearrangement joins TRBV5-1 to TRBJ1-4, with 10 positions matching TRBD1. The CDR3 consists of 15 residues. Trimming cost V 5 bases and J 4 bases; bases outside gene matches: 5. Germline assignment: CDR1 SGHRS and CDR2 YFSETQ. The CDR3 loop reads CASRRGDRGNEKLFF. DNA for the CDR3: TGCGCCAGCAGGCGAGGGGACAGGGGTAATGAAAAACTGTTTTTT.

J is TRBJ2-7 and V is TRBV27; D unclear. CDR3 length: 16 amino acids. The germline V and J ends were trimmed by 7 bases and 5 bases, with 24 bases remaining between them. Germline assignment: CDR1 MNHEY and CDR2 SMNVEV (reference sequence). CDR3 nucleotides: TGTGCCAGCACCGCCAACTCGGTATTGTCTATCCACGAGCAGTACTTC. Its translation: CASTANSVLSIHEQYF.

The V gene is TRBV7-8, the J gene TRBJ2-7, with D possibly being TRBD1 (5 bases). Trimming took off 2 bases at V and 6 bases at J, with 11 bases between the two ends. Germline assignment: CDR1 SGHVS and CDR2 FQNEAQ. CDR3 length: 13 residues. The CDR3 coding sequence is TGTGCCAGCAGCTTATGGCAGGGCTCCGAGCAGTACTTC. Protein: CASSLWQGSEQYF.

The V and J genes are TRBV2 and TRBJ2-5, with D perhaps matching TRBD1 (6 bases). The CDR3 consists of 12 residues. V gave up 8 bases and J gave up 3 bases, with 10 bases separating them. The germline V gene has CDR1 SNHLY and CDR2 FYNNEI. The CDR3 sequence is CASGQPKETQYF. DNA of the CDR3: TGTGCCAGCGGACAGCCCAAAGAGACCCAGTACTTC.

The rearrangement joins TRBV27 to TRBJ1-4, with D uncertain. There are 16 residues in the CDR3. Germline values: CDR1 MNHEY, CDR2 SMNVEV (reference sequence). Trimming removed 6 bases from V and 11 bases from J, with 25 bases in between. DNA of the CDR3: TGTGCCAGCAGCCAAGGCCTCGGACCCCCGAAGTATAAACTGTTTTTT. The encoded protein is CASSQGLGPPKYKLFF.

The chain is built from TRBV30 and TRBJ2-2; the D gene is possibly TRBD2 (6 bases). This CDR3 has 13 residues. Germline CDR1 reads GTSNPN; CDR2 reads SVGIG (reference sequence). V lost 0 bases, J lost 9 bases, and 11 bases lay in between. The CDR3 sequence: CAWSVSTSRELFF. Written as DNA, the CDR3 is TGTGCCTGGAGTGTAAGCACTAGCCGGGAGCTGTTTTTT.

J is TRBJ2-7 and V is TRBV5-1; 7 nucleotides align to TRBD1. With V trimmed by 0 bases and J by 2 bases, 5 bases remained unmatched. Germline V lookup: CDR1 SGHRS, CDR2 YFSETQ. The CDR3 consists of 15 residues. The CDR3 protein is CASSLVTGTAYEQYF. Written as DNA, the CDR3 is TGCGCCAGCAGCTTGGTCACAGGGACAGCCTACGAGCAGTACTTC. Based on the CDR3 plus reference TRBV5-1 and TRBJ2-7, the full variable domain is KAGVTQTPRYLIKTRGQQVTLSCSPISGHRSVSWYQQTPGQGLQFLFEYFSETQRNKGNFPGRFSGRQFSNSRSEMNVSTLELGDSALYLCASSLVTGTAYEQYFGPGTRLTVT.

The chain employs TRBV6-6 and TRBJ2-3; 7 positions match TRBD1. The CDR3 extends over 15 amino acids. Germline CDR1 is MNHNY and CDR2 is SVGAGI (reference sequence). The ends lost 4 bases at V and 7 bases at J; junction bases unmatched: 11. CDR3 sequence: CASSSDRVPLNTQYF. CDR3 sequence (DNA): TGTGCCAGCAGTTCTGACAGGGTGCCTCTTAATACGCAGTATTTT.

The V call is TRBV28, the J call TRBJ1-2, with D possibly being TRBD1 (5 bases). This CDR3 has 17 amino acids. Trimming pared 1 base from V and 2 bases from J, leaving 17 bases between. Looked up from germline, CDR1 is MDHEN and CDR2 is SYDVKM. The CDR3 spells CASSLSRVLDPNYGYTF. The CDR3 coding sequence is TGTGCCAGCAGTTTATCCAGGGTATTGGATCCAAACTATGGCTACACCTTC.

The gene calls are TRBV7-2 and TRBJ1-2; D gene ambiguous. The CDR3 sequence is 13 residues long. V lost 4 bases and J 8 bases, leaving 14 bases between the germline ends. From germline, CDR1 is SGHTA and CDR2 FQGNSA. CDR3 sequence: CASSSDRWAGYTF. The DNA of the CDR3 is TGTGCCAGCAGCTCCGACCGGTGGGCGGGCTACACCTTC.

In nucleotides, the CDR3 is TGTGCCAGCAGGGGGGTGGGGCGAGCTTTCTTT. It yields the protein CASRGVGRAFF. The chain couples TRBV27 to TRBJ1-1, with D maybe TRBD1 (5 bases). V was cut by 6 bases and J by 10 bases, with 12 bases left in between. Germline assignment: CDR1 MNHEY and CDR2 SMNVEV (reference sequence). CDR3 length: 11 residues.

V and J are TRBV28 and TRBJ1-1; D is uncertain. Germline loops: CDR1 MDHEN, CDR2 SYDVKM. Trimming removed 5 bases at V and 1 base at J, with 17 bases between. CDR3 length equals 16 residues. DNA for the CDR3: TGTGCCAGCAGTCCAAGGCCGGGAGACGGGAACACTGAAGCTTTCTTT. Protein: CASSPRPGDGNTEAFF.

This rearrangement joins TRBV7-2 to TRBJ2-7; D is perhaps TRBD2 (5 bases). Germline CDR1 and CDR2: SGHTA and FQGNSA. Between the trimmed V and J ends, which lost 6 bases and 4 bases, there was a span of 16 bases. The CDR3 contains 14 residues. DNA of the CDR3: TGTGCCAGCAGGTCCGGACTTGAGAAGTACGAGCAGTACTTC. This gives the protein CASRSGLEKYEQYF.

The CDR3 DNA follows: TGTGCCAGCTCACATTCGGGGGCCACAACTAATGAAAAACTGTTTTTT. This encodes CASSHSGATTNEKLFF. The gene calls are TRBV18 and TRBJ1-4; TRBD1 might be the D (6 bases). This CDR3 spans 16 amino acids. V was shortened by 4 bases and J by 0 bases, with 12 bases between the two germline ends. From germline, CDR1 is KGHSH and CDR2 LQKENI.

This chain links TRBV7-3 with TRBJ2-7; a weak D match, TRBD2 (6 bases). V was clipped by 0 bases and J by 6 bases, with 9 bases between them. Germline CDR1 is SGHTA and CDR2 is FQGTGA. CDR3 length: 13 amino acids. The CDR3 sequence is CASSLTPRGEQYF. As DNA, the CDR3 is TGTGCCAGCAGCTTAACGCCGCGGGGCGAGCAGTACTTC.

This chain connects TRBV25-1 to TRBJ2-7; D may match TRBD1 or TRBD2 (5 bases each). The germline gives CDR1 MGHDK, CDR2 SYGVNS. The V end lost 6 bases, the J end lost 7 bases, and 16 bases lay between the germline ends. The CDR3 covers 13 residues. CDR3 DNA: TGTGCCAGCAGCGTCCGGGACCGCGGAGAGCAGTACTTC. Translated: CASSVRDRGEQYF.

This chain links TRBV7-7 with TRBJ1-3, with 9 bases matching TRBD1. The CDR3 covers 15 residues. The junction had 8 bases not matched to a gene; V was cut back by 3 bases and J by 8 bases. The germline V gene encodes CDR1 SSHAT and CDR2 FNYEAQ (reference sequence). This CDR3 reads CASSLGGQGIHTIYF. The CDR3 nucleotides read TGTGCCAGCAGCTTGGGGGGACAGGGTATACACACCATATATTTT.

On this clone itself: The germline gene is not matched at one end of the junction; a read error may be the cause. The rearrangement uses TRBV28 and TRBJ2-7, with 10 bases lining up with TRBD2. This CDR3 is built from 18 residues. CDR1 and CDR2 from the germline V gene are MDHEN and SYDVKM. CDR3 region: CASSPKGFLAGVSSEQYF. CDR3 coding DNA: TGTGCCAGCAGCCCGAAGGGTTTTCTAGCGGGAGTTTCCTCCGAGCAGTACTTC. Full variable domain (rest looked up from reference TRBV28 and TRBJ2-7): DVKVTQSSRYLVKRTGEKVFLECVQDMDHENMFWYRQDPGLGLRLIYFSYDVKMKEKGDIPEGYSVSREKKERFSLILESASTNQTSMYLCASSPKGFLAGVSSEQYFGPGTRLTVT.

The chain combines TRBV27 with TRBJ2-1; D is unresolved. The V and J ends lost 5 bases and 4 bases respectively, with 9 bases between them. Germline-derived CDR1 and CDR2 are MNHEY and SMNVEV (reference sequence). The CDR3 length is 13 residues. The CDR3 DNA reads TGTGCCAGCAGTCCGAACACTTACAATGAGCAGTTCTTC. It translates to CASSPNTYNEQFF.

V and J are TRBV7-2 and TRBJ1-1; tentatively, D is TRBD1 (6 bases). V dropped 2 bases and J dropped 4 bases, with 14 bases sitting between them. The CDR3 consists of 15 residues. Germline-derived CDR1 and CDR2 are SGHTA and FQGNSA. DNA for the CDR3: TGTGCCAGCAGCTTACGTCAGGGGCTCAGCACTGAAGCTTTCTTT. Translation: CASSLRQGLSTEAFF.

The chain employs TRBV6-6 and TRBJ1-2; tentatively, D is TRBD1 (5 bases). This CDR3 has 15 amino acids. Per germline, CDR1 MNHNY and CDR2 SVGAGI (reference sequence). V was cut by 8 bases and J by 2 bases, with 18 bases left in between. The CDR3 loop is CASVFVGPLNYGYTF. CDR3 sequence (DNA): TGTGCCAGCGTGTTTGTGGGGCCACTAAACTATGGCTACACCTTC.

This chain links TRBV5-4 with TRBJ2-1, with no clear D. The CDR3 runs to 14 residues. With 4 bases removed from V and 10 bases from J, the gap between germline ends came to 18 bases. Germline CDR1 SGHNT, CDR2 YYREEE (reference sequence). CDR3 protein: CASSLDVGVGEQFF. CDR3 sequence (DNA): TGTGCCAGCAGCCTGGACGTTGGGGTGGGCGAGCAGTTCTTC.

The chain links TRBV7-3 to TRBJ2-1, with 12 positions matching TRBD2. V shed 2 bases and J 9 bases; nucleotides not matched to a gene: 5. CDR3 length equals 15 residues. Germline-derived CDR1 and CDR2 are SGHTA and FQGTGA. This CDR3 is CASSLEASGRGEQFF. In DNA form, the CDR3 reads TGTGCCAGCAGCTTAGAAGCTAGCGGGAGGGGTGAGCAGTTCTTC.